These 15 T cell receptor beta chains were all obtained from the same sample, sequenced in a study of CD8+ T cells in alopecia areata. cDNA serving as the sequencing template came from extracted, reverse transcribed RNA. Assay: immunoSEQ multiplex PCR; the TCRdb copy retains only in-frame clones and omits some. The sample includes about 200,000 clones, 56% of them seen just once. Sequencing used CD8+ T cells sorted from blood. The receptor set was obtained from a human donor in good health.

J is TRBJ2-5 and V is TRBV30; 7 nucleotides agree with TRBD2. Germline V gene data show CDR1 as GTSNPN and CDR2 as SVGIG (reference sequence). The CDR3 loop spans 16 amino acids. J lost 3 bases, V lost 2 bases, and 12 bases had no gene match. DNA of the CDR3: TGTGCCTGGAGTAACCGCGGGAGTCCCAAGGAAGAGACCCAGTACTTC. It translates to CAWSNRGSPKEETQYF.

There are many counts of this clone. The V gene is TRBV29-1, the J gene TRBJ2-1; the D gene could be TRBD1 or TRBD2 (6 bases each). The CDR3 has 14 residues. Trimming cost V 3 bases and J 6 bases, with 15 bases left between them. Germline V lookup: CDR1 SQVTM, CDR2 ANQGSEA. CDR3 sequence reads: CSVDQRGDSNEQFF. CDR3 DNA: TGCAGCGTTGATCAGAGGGGGGATTCCAATGAGCAGTTCTTC.

The V call is TRBV27, the J call TRBJ1-5; D uncertain. Germline V CDR1 and CDR2: MNHEY, SMNVEV (reference sequence). The CDR3 is made up of 14 amino acids. With 2 bases removed from V and 6 bases from J, the gap between germline ends came to 11 bases. CDR3 residues: CASSLIGEAQPQHF. The DNA of the CDR3 is TGTGCCAGCAGTTTAATCGGGGAAGCTCAGCCCCAGCATTTT.

The V and J genes are TRBV14 and TRBJ2-7; D unclear. Trimming left V 4 bases short and J 2 bases short, with 3 bases between. This CDR3 is 11 amino acids long. Germline CDR1 SGHDN, CDR2 FVKESK. In DNA form, the CDR3 reads TGTGCCAGCAGCCGGACCTACGAGCAGTACTTC. Translating it yields CASSRTYEQYF.

The chain combines TRBV5-1 with TRBJ2-7; the D gene is possibly TRBD1 (5 bases). Germline-derived CDR1 and CDR2 are SGHRS and YFSETQ. This CDR3 spans 14 amino acids. The ends were cut back, 0 bases at V and 5 bases at J, with 12 bases in the middle. This chain's CDR3 is CASSLGQGSDEQYF. The CDR3 nucleotides read TGCGCCAGCAGCTTGGGCCAGGGCTCGGACGAGCAGTACTTC.

The V gene is TRBV5-1, the J gene TRBJ2-7; D gene unclear. Trimming stripped 1 base from V and 6 bases from J, with 8 bases between. CDR3 size: 12 residues. Germline values: CDR1 SGHRS, CDR2 YFSETQ. CDR3 sequence reads: CASSLSGGEQYF. The CDR3 bases are TGCGCCAGCAGCTTGTCAGGTGGCGAGCAGTACTTC.

The chain combines TRBV9 with TRBJ1-1; unclear D gene. V was pared by 7 bases and J by 1 base, with 8 bases between. This CDR3 is 12 amino acids long. Germline V CDR1 and CDR2: SGDLS, YYNGEE. Here the CDR3 DNA reads TGTGCCAGCGGGCAGGCGAACACTGAAGCTTTCTTT. Protein sequence: CASGQANTEAFF. The full variable domain, rest sourced from reference TRBV9 and TRBJ1-1, is DSGVTQTPKHLITATGQRVTLRCSPRSGDLSVYWYQQSLDQGLQFLIQYYNGEERAKGNILERFSAQQFPDLHSELNLSSLELGDSALYFCASGQANTEAFFGQGTRLTVV.

CDR3 protein: CASSLADLGGTGGYTF. Written as DNA, the CDR3 is TGTGCCAGCAGCTTGGCCGACCTGGGGGGCACTGGGGGCTACACCTTC. The rearrangement joins TRBV5-4 to TRBJ1-2; perhaps TRBD1 as D (6 bases). V lost 0 bases to trimming and J lost 8 bases, with 20 bases between them. Germline CDR1 reads SGHNT; CDR2 reads YYREEE (reference sequence). This CDR3 contains 16 residues.

V and J are TRBV15 and TRBJ2-5; 7 bases match TRBD1. The CDR3 spans 16 residues. Germline trimming cut 3 bases from V and 2 bases from J; bases unmatched to any gene: 9. Germline V gives CDR1 LNHNV, CDR2 YYDKDF (reference sequence). The CDR3 region is CATSSHSRTGQETQYF. The CDR3 bases are TGTGCCACCAGCAGCCACTCCCGGACAGGACAAGAGACCCAGTACTTC.

This clone was seen just once. This chain links TRBV2 with TRBJ2-1; 8 positions match TRBD1. Trimming removed 6 bases from V and 0 bases from J; junction bases left unmatched: 10. This CDR3 has 17 amino acids. The germline CDR1 and CDR2 sequences are SNHLY and FYNNEI. The CDR3 protein is CASRLMTGALSYNEQFF. The CDR3 nucleotides are TGTGCCAGCAGACTGATGACAGGGGCCCTCTCCTACAATGAGCAGTTCTTC.

The rearrangement links TRBV2 to TRBJ2-2; the match to TRBD2 covers 10 bases. Germline assignment: CDR1 SNHLY and CDR2 FYNNEI. The V and J ends lost 4 bases and 2 bases, in that order; junction bases with no gene match: 1. The CDR3 length is 15 residues. The CDR3 here is CASSASGGNTGELFF. The CDR3 DNA follows: TGTGCCAGCAGTGCTAGCGGGGGCAACACCGGGGAGCTGTTTTTT. Full variable domain (missing parts from reference TRBV2 and TRBJ2-2): EPEVTQTPSHQVTQMGQEVILRCVPISNHLYFYWYRQILGQKVEFLVSFYNNEISEKSEIFDDQFSVERPDGSNFTLKIRSTKLEDSAMYFCASSASGGNTGELFFGEGSRLTVL.

The V gene is TRBV29-1, the J gene TRBJ1-2; D gene unclear. The CDR3 runs to 13 residues. The germline CDR1 and CDR2 sequences are SQVTM and ANQGSEA. The V and J ends lost 3 bases and 7 bases respectively, with 15 bases between them. CDR3 amino acids: CSVEVVLAGGYTF. In DNA, the CDR3 is TGCAGCGTTGAGGTGGTGTTAGCAGGTGGCTACACCTTC.

The gene calls are TRBV30 and TRBJ1-1; 10 nucleotides line up with TRBD1. CDR1 and CDR2 from the germline V gene are GTSNPN and SVGIG (reference sequence). The V gene end was trimmed by 5 bases and the J gene end by 7 bases; junction bases not matched to a gene: 4. The CDR3 length is 12 residues. CDR3 nucleotide sequence: TGTGCCTGGGGCCGGACAGGGGGTGAAGCTTTCTTT. The encoded protein is CAWGRTGGEAFF.

Only a few counts were recorded for this clone. The chain joins TRBV29-1 to TRBJ2-7; the D gene is possibly TRBD2 (5 bases). The CDR3 runs to 11 residues. Trimming shortened V by 2 bases and J by 10 bases, and 12 bases separated the two germline ends. Per the germline V gene, CDR1 is SQVTM and CDR2 is ANQGSEA. CDR3 region: CSVETSEGQYF. CDR3 sequence (DNA): TGCAGCGTTGAAACCTCTGAGGGTCAGTACTTC.

This clone was seen a few times. The identical CDR3 is also encoded by other nucleotide sequences in the sample. Here the CDR3 reads CSVATGTYEQYF. The CDR3, as DNA: TGCAGCGTTGCGACAGGGACCTACGAGCAGTACTTC. This chain uses TRBV29-1 with TRBJ2-7; 7 bases fit TRBD1. Unmatched junction bases numbered 2, after V lost 4 bases and J lost 2 bases. CDR3 size: 12 residues. The germline CDR1 and CDR2 sequences are SQVTM and ANQGSEA.